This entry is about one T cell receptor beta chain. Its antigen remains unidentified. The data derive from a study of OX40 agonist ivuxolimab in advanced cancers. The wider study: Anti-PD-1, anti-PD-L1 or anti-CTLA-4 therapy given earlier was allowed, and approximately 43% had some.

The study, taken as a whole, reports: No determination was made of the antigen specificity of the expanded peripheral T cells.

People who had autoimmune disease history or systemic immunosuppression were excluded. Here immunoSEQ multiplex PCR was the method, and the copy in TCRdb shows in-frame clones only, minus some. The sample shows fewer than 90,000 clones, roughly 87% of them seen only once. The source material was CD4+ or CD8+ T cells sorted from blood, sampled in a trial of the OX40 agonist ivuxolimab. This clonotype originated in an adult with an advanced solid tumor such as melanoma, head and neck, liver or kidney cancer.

CDR3 protein: CASSLVGWGAPRKLFF. The CDR3 DNA follows: TGTGCCAGCAGCTTAGTGGGCTGGGGGGCGCCTAGAAAACTGTTTTTT. The V and J genes are TRBV7-6 and TRBJ1-4; TRBD1 is a possible D gene (6 bases). CDR3 length equals 16 residues. V lost 1 base to trimming and J lost 10 bases, with 19 bases between them. Germline lookup yields CDR1 SGHVS and CDR2 FNYEAQ. Full variable domain (rest looked up from reference TRBV7-6 and TRBJ1-4): GAGVSQSPRYKVTKRGQDVALRCDPISGHVSLYWYRQALGQGPEFLTYFNYEAQQDKSGLPNDRFSAERPEGSISTLTIQRTEQRDSAMYRCASSLVGWGAPRKLFFGSGTQLSVL.